This TCR beta chain emerged from a study of OX40 agonist ivuxolimab in advanced cancers. Study-wide context: Patients took ivuxolimab, an agonistic anti-OX40 (CD134) antibody. Participants averaged roughly 60 years of age (range about 23 to 90) and were 82.7% male.

Study-wide results and limits: Low normalized T-cell clonal expansion also characterized some of the nonresponders. CD8+ T cells showed, on average, more clonal expansion than CD4+ cells.

A remark on this clone: As yet, its antigen is unknown.

TCRdb keeps only in-frame clones here, not all; method: immunoSEQ multiplex PCR. The sample lists tens of thousands of clones, 75% to 90% occurring once. This CDR3 region has 20 residues. CDR1 LNHDA and CDR2 SQIVND come from the germline V gene (reference sequence). Trimming stripped 1 base from V and 0 bases from J, with 22 bases between. V gene TRBV19 combines with J gene TRBJ1-5, with D tentatively TRBD1 (6 bases). This clonotype originated in an adult with an advanced solid tumor such as melanoma, head and neck, liver or kidney cancer. The sequencing used CD4+ or CD8+ T cells sorted from blood, collected in a trial of the OX40 agonist ivuxolimab. In DNA, the CDR3 is TGTGCCAGTAGTATAGCTGGACGGACAGACAGAACCGATAGCAATCAGCCCCAGCATTTT. Protein: CASSIAGRTDRTDSNQPQHF.